At least ten counts were recorded for the clone carrying this TCR beta chain. The data belong to a study of breast tumors, draining lymph nodes, adjacent tissues. Samples came from axillary lymph nodes draining the breast cancer. A single record per CDR3 protein comes from TCRdb applying MiXCR to the multiplex PCR reads. The sample holds approximately 250,000 distinct CDR3 sequences; around 35% are singletons and the top ten take roughly 3.5%. This CDR3 spans 15 amino acids. V gave up 1 base and J gave up 6 bases; unmatched junction bases: 2. Sequenced: axillary lymph node tissue. The clonotype was recovered from a female donor with breast cancer. Some clones in this sample may be carry-over from other donors' samples. The chain uses TRBV12-3 or TRBV12-4 and TRBJ1-6; TRBD1 matches at 8 bases. CDR3 DNA sequence: TGTGCCAGCAGTTTAGGGACAGGGTTTAATTCACCCCTCCACTTT. It yields the protein CASSLGTGFNSPLHF.